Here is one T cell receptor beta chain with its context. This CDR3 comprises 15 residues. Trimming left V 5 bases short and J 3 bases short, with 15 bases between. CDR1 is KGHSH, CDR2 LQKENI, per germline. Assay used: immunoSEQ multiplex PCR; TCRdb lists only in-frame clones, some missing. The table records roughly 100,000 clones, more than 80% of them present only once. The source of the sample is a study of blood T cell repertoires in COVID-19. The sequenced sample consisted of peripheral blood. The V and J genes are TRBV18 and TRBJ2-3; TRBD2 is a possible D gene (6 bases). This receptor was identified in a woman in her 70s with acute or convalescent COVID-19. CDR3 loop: CASSSGTEGTDTQYF. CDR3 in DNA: TGTGCCAGCTCATCAGGGACGGAGGGGACAGATACGCAGTATTTT.